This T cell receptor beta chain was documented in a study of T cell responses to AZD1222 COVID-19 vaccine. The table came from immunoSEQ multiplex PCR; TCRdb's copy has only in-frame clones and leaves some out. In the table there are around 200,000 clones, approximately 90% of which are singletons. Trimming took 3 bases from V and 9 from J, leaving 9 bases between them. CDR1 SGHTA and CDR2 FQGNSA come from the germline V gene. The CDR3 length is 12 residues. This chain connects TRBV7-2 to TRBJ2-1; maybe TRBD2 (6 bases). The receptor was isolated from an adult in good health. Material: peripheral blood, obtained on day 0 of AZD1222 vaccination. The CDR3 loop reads CASSLLGSEQFF. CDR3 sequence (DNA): TGTGCCAGCAGCTTGCTCGGGAGTGAGCAGTTCTTC.